Listed here are 26 T cell receptor beta chains from one sample, sequenced in a study of blood T cells in healthy people across ages. Then a second PCR, running about 6 to 12 cycles, was carried out with a sample-barcoded 5' primer and a J-beta primer mix. TCRdb ran MiXCR on the 5' RACE reads and lists one entry per CDR3 protein. The table records approximately 800,000 distinct CDR3 sequences, approximately 53% of them present only once. Sequenced input: blood. The receptors shown here come from an elderly man in good health.

The chain combines TRBV27 with TRBJ2-1; TRBD2 matches 8 bases. Germline V gene sequence: CDR1 MNHEY, CDR2 SMNVEV (reference sequence). V lost 3 bases to trimming and J lost 9 bases; unmatched junction nucleotides: 10. This CDR3 has 15 residues. The CDR3 loop is CASSLVSGSRGEQFF. In DNA form, the CDR3 reads TGTGCCAGCAGTTTGGTCAGCGGGAGCCGGGGTGAGCAGTTCTTC.

The V gene is TRBV6-6, the J gene TRBJ2-7, with D unresolved. V shed 6 bases and J shed 3 bases, with 15 bases lying between them. CDR3 length: 14 amino acids. Germline values: CDR1 MNHNY, CDR2 SVGAGI (reference sequence). The CDR3, as DNA: TGTGCCAGCAGACCGTCAGGTCAGCTCTACGAGCAGTACTTC. It yields the protein CASRPSGQLYEQYF.

This clonotype has more than one count but fewer than ten. V usage is TRBV3-1 and J usage is TRBJ2-6; D is possibly TRBD1 or TRBD2 (5 bases each). V was cut by 3 bases and J by 0 bases, with 21 bases left in between. This CDR3 contains 20 residues. In germline, CDR1 is LGHDT, CDR2 YNNKEL (reference sequence). Here the CDR3 reads CASSHPFSGGPSSGANVLTF. The CDR3 coding sequence is TGTGCCAGCAGCCATCCCTTCAGTGGGGGTCCTTCCTCTGGGGCCAACGTCCTGACTTTC.

The chain links TRBV4-2 to TRBJ2-2; the D gene is possibly TRBD2 (6 bases). Deletions cut 3 bases from V and 8 bases from J, with 25 bases between. Germline CDR1 is LGHNA and CDR2 is YNFKEQ. The CDR3 loop spans 18 amino acids. The CDR3 sequence: CASSHHLRGELWTGELFF. As DNA, the CDR3 is TGTGCCAGCAGCCATCACCTGCGGGGAGAATTGTGGACTGGGGAGCTGTTTTTT.

V and J are TRBV6-5 and TRBJ2-3; 9 bases are shared with TRBD2. The CDR3 totals 13 residues. Losses at the gene ends were 4 bases for V and 9 bases for J; bases not matched to a gene: 5. Germline lookup yields CDR1 MNHEY and CDR2 SVGAGI. This CDR3 is CASSLVSGRTQYF. CDR3 DNA sequence: TGTGCCAGCAGTTTAGTAAGCGGGAGGACGCAGTATTTT.

The genes are TRBV10-3 and TRBJ2-7, with D perhaps matching TRBD1 or TRBD2 (5 bases each). CDR1 is ENHRY and CDR2 is SYGVKD in the germline V gene. Deletions cut 10 bases from V and 7 bases from J, with 23 bases between. The CDR3 has 14 residues. This CDR3 reads CATQAGTERREQYF. CDR3 sequence (DNA): TGTGCCACCCAAGCCGGGACCGAAAGGAGGGAGCAGTACTTC.

The V gene is TRBV5-1, the J gene TRBJ1-1; D possibly corresponds to TRBD1 (6 bases). Looked up from germline, CDR1 is SGHRS and CDR2 is YFSETQ. Trimming left V 0 bases short and J 1 base short, with 10 bases between. The CDR3 has 15 residues. The CDR3 spells CASSLDRGRNTEAFF. The CDR3 nucleotides read TGCGCCAGCAGCTTGGATCGGGGGCGGAACACTGAAGCTTTCTTT.

The chain links TRBV6-1 to TRBJ2-1, with D possibly TRBD1 on 6 matching bases. The better agreement between TRBJ2-7 and the DNA end casts doubt on the J call. CDR1 and CDR2 from the germline V gene are MNHNS and SASEGT. The CDR3 is 14 residues long. The DNA for the CDR3 is TGTGCCAGTCCCCGGGACACCCAATACAATGAGCAGTACTTC. This codes for CASPRDTQYNEQYF.

The sample holds a few counts of this clonotype. The chain has TRBV29-1 and TRBJ2-5; the match to TRBD1 covers 7 bases. V was clipped by 6 bases and J by 0 bases; unmatched bases: 1. This CDR3 is 12 amino acids long. Germline lookup yields CDR1 SQVTM and CDR2 ANQGSEA. CDR3 sequence: CSVGQYQETQYF. DNA for the CDR3: TGCAGCGTGGGACAGTACCAAGAGACCCAGTACTTC.

This clonotype was found once. This sequence joins TRBV10-3 and TRBJ2-1, with 7 bases lining up with TRBD2. V shed 4 bases and J 4 bases; nucleotides not matched to a gene: 4. The CDR3 has 14 residues. Germline CDR1 reads ENHRY; CDR2 reads SYGVKD. The CDR3 sequence: CAISGLAEYNEQFF. CDR3 DNA: TGTGCCATCAGTGGGCTAGCGGAATACAATGAGCAGTTCTTC.

This chain joins TRBV20-1 and TRBJ2-7; 9 bases are shared with TRBD2. The CDR3 extends over 15 amino acids. The germline CDR1 and CDR2 sequences are DFQATT and SNEGSKA (reference sequence). V dropped 1 base and J dropped 7; count of bases not matched to a gene: 11. The CDR3, as DNA: TGCAGTGCTAGAGTGAGCGGGAGGACAGACAATGAGCAGTACTTC. Translating gives CSARVSGRTDNEQYF.

The rearrangement uses TRBV15 and TRBJ2-7; the D gene could be TRBD1 or TRBD2 (5 bases each). Gene TRBJ2-5 matches the end of the DNA better, so the J call may be wrong. Germline-derived CDR1 and CDR2 are LNHNV and YYDKDF (reference sequence). The CDR3 spans 15 residues. This CDR3 reads CATSRDPGPLGTQYF. DNA of the CDR3: TGTGCCACCAGCAGAGATCCGGGACCTCTAGGGACCCAGTACTTC.

The chain has TRBV20-1 and TRBJ1-4, with 9 bases fitting TRBD1. The CDR3 runs to 14 residues. Losses at the gene ends were 5 bases for V and 7 bases for J; bases not matched to a gene: 8. The germline gives CDR1 DFQATT, CDR2 SNEGSKA (reference sequence). DNA of the CDR3: TGCAGTGCTGCACAGGGGGCGCTTGGTGAAAAACTGTTTTTT. The encoded protein is CSAAQGALGEKLFF.

The genes are TRBV20-1 and TRBJ2-3; maybe TRBD1 (5 bases). Trimming took 1 base from V and 14 from J, leaving 22 bases between them. The CDR3 is made up of 14 amino acids. CDR1 DFQATT and CDR2 SNEGSKA come from the germline V gene (reference sequence). The CDR3 protein is CSARVNRTHRYAYF. CDR3 DNA: TGCAGTGCTAGAGTGAACAGGACGCACAGATACGCGTATTTT.

The chain is built from TRBV7-9 and TRBJ1-1; D might be TRBD1 (6 bases). Germline-derived CDR1 and CDR2 are SEHNR and FQNEAQ (reference sequence). The CDR3 runs to 12 residues. Deletions cut 5 bases from V and 6 bases from J, with 10 bases between. CDR3 protein: CASSIRGAEAFF. The CDR3 region has the DNA TGTGCCAGCAGCATCAGGGGTGCTGAAGCTTTCTTT.

This clonotype occurred a few times. The rearrangement joins TRBV7-3 to TRBJ2-7; TRBD2 agrees at 7 bases. Germline trimming cut 5 bases from V and 2 bases from J; bases unmatched to any gene: 6. The CDR3 length is 14 residues. Germline V lookup: CDR1 SGHTA, CDR2 FQGTGA. This CDR3 is CASSPQGGTYEQYF. The DNA for the CDR3 is TGTGCCAGCAGCCCGCAGGGAGGGACCTACGAGCAGTACTTC.

This clonotype was detected only a few times. The chain combines TRBV7-2 with TRBJ2-7; TRBD2 agrees at 10 bases. After removal of 6 bases from V and 4 bases from J, the junction contained 9 bases not matched to a gene. Looked up from germline, CDR1 is SGHTA and CDR2 is FQGNSA. This CDR3 has 15 residues. The CDR3 nucleotides read TGTGCCAGCAGAAACACTAGCGGGAATATATACGAGCAGTACTTC. Protein product: CASRNTSGNIYEQYF.

This clonotype occurred a few times. The J gene is TRBJ2-1, the V gene TRBV3-1; 8 bases line up with TRBD2. The CDR3 length is 16 residues. Losses at the gene ends were 0 bases for V and 5 bases for J; bases not matched to a gene: 6. Germline CDR1 is LGHDT and CDR2 is YNNKEL (reference sequence). The CDR3 loop is CASSQDFASGHNEQFF. The CDR3 region has the DNA TGTGCCAGCAGCCAAGATTTCGCTAGCGGGCACAATGAGCAGTTCTTC.

This CDR3 is CASSPRDRDYGYTF. CDR3 nucleotides: TGTGCCAGCAGCCCCAGGGACAGGGACTATGGCTACACCTTC. The J gene is TRBJ1-2, the V gene TRBV11-2; 9 bases are shared with TRBD1. There are 14 residues in the CDR3. Germline lookup yields CDR1 SGHAT and CDR2 FQNNGV. The V gene end was trimmed by 5 bases and the J gene end by 3 bases; junction bases not matched to a gene: 4.

J is TRBJ2-4 and V is TRBV28; D is ambiguous. The better agreement between TRBJ2-7 and the DNA end casts doubt on the J call. Germline-derived CDR1 and CDR2 are MDHEN and SYDVKM. The length of the CDR3 is 14 residues. The CDR3 sequence is CASKMSGLPYEQYF. The CDR3 DNA reads TGTGCCAGCAAAATGTCGGGTTTACCCTACGAGCAGTACTTC.

The chain uses TRBV9 and TRBJ1-3, with D unclear. The V end was cut by 4 bases, the J end by 0 bases, with 14 bases between. Germline V gene lookup returns CDR1 SGDLS and CDR2 YYNGEE. The CDR3 runs to 16 residues. CDR3 loop: CASSSRTVTSGNTIYF. CDR3 DNA: TGTGCCAGCAGCTCTCGGACGGTGACCTCTGGAAACACCATATATTTT.

The rearrangement uses TRBV4-1 and TRBJ2-7; 7 bases fit TRBD1. CDR1 is MGHRA and CDR2 is YSYEKL in the germline V gene. V was clipped by 1 base and J by 12 bases; unmatched bases: 12. CDR3 length: 14 residues. CDR3 nucleotides: TGCGCCAGCAGCCAAGGTACAGGGGCTCGAGTCAGGTACTTC. This codes for CASSQGTGARVRYF.

This clonotype appeared a few times. The CDR3 is CASATPPGDEQFF. CDR3 in DNA: TGCGCCAGCGCTACCCCTCCCGGGGATGAGCAGTTCTTC. The chain links TRBV5-1 to TRBJ2-1, with D perhaps TRBD2 (5 bases). Germline V lookup: CDR1 SGHRS, CDR2 YFSETQ. The CDR3 is 13 amino acids. Between the trimmed V and J ends, which lost 7 bases and 8 bases, there was a span of 16 bases. Filled out from reference TRBV5-1 and TRBJ2-1, the complete variable domain reads KAGVTQTPRYLIKTRGQQVTLSCSPISGHRSVSWYQQTPGQGLQFLFEYFSETQRNKGNFPGRFSGRQFSNSRSEMNVSTLELGDSALYLCASATPPGDEQFFGPGTRLTVL.

V gene TRBV20-1 combines with J gene TRBJ1-1; maybe TRBD1 (6 bases). The V gene lost 2 bases and the J gene lost 5 bases, with 9 bases spanning the gap. Germline V lookup: CDR1 DFQATT, CDR2 SNEGSKA (reference sequence). This CDR3 spans 12 amino acids. The CDR3 DNA reads TGCAGTGCTAGACCGAGGGGGACTGAAGCTTTCTTT. Translating gives CSARPRGTEAFF.

The V and J genes are TRBV6-4 and TRBJ2-7; 9 positions agree with TRBD2. Germline CDR1 MRHNA, CDR2 SNTAGT. The CDR3 has 13 amino acids. Trimming took 8 bases from V and 3 from J; bases not matched to a gene: 5. The CDR3 protein is CASLTSGHYEQYF. CDR3 DNA sequence: TGTGCCAGCCTGACTAGCGGCCACTACGAGCAGTACTTC.

This clonotype was observed a few times. The CDR3 DNA reads TGTGCCAGCAGCTTAGTTCAAGGAAGGACAGCGAAGACCCAGTACTTC. As protein: CASSLVQGRTAKTQYF. This sequence joins TRBV11-2 and TRBJ2-5; weak D call: TRBD1 (6 bases). Trimming removed 1 base at V and 6 bases at J, with 18 bases between. There are 16 residues in the CDR3. CDR1 and CDR2 (germline): SGHAT, FQNNGV.